A selection of T cell receptor beta chains follows, all from one sample in a study of T cells in narcolepsy. The repertoire was sequenced with immunoSEQ multiplex PCR; TCRdb's copy has only in-frame clones and lacks some. The table shows fewer than 35,000 clones, with approximately 78% occurring only once. The sample taken for sequencing was CD45RA- memory CD4+ T cells from PBMCs. These receptor sequences come from a human donor with narcolepsy. Each CDR3 is given with its conserved first and last residue. The order of the fields is V gene, clone size, D gene, J gene, CDR3 protein, CDR3 DNA. D genes are given only for firm matches. Clone size is given for some rows only: seen once, a few or many times, or a class if the clone is expanded.

V: TRBV27; size: .; D: TRBD1; J: TRBJ2-2; CDR3: CASSLGQGFGGELFF; DNA: TGTGCCAGCAGTCTGGGACAGGGCTTTGGCGGGGAGCTGTTTTTT
V: TRBV30; size: .; D: TRBD2; J: TRBJ2-3; CDR3: CSRLASPAGGTDTQYF; DNA: TGTTCTCGCCTGGCCTCCCCAGCGGGGGGCACAGATACGCAGTATTTT
V: TRBV7-2; size: .; D: .; J: TRBJ2-6; CDR3: CASSFDLSGANVLTF; DNA: TGTGCCAGCAGCTTCGATCTCTCTGGGGCCAACGTCCTGACTTTC
V: TRBV25-1; size: few; D: .; J: TRBJ1-1; CDR3: CASSDSTEAFF; DNA: TGTGCCAGCAGTGACTCCACTGAAGCTTTCTTT
V: TRBV27; size: .; D: TRBD2; J: TRBJ2-6; CDR3: CASSRGGPGRGANVLTF; DNA: TGTGCCAGCAGTCGGGGGGGGCCGGGACGTGGGGCCAACGTCCTGACTTTC
V: TRBV16; size: .; D: .; J: TRBJ1-1; CDR3: CASSQAGVDTEAFF; DNA: TGTGCCAGCAGCCAAGCAGGGGTGGACACTGAAGCTTTCTTT
V: TRBV18; size: once; D: TRBD1; J: TRBJ2-5; CDR3: CASSLGQGRETQYF; DNA: TGTGCCAGCTCCCTAGGACAGGGGAGAGAGACCCAGTACTTC
V: TRBV7-6; size: .; D: .; J: TRBJ1-1; CDR3: CASSFSRENTEAFF; DNA: TGTGCCAGCAGCTTCTCCCGGGAGAACACTGAAGCTTTCTTT
V: TRBV6-5; size: .; D: TRBD1; J: TRBJ1-2; CDR3: CASHVTGVYGYTF; DNA: TGTGCCAGCCACGTGACAGGGGTCTATGGCTACACCTTC
V: TRBV30; size: .; D: .; J: TRBJ1-2; CDR3: CAWSGGSHYGYTF; DNA: TGTGCCTGGAGCGGTGGCAGCCACTATGGCTACACCTTC
V: TRBV19; size: .; D: TRBD1; J: TRBJ2-2; CDR3: CASSTGTALNTGELFF; DNA: TGTGCCAGTAGTACTGGGACAGCCCTGAACACCGGGGAGCTGTTTTTT
V: TRBV6-4; size: once; D: TRBD2; J: TRBJ2-3; CDR3: CASSAGASGITDTQYF; DNA: TGTGCCAGCAGTGCTGGAGCTAGCGGGATCACAGATACGCAGTATTTT
V: TRBV7-2; size: .; D: TRBD1; J: TRBJ2-7; CDR3: CASSLELGRGYEQYF; DNA: TGTGCCAGCAGCTTAGAGTTGGGCAGGGGGTACGAGCAGTACTTC
V: TRBV5-1; size: few; D: .; J: TRBJ1-1; CDR3: CASTPQGRNTEAFF; DNA: TGCGCCAGCACCCCTCAGGGAAGGAACACTGAAGCTTTCTTT
V: TRBV5-5; size: .; D: TRBD1; J: TRBJ2-3; CDR3: CASSLVGQGWTDTQYF; DNA: TGTGCCAGCAGCTTGGTGGGACAGGGGTGGACAGATACGCAGTATTTT
V: TRBV7-8; size: .; D: TRBD2; J: TRBJ2-7; CDR3: CASSYSLAGVEEQYF; DNA: TGTGCCAGCAGCTATTCACTAGCGGGAGTCGAAGAGCAGTACTTC
V: TRBV11-3; size: few; D: TRBD1; J: TRBJ2-1; CDR3: CASSPRQGRYNEQFF; DNA: TGTGCCAGCAGCCCCCGACAGGGCCGCTACAATGAGCAGTTCTTC
V: TRBV7-3; size: .; D: .; J: TRBJ2-5; CDR3: CASSLDGQETQYF; DNA: TGTGCCAGCAGCTTGGACGGACAAGAGACCCAGTACTTC
V: TRBV7-9; size: once; D: .; J: TRBJ2-3; CDR3: CASSPRGPDTQYF; DNA: TGTGCCAGCAGCCCCCGGGGACCAGATACGCAGTATTTT
V: TRBV18; size: .; D: .; J: TRBJ2-5; CDR3: CASSATGHPGETQYF; DNA: TGTGCCAGCTCAGCCACGGGACACCCTGGAGAGACCCAGTACTTC
V: TRBV7-6; size: .; D: .; J: TRBJ1-5; CDR3: CASSSQLYQPQHF; DNA: TGTGCCAGCAGCTCCCAGTTATATCAGCCCCAGCATTTT
V: TRBV9; size: .; D: TRBD1; J: TRBJ1-2; CDR3: CASSKTGEGFYYGYTF; DNA: TGTGCCAGCAGCAAGACAGGGGAGGGTTTTTACTATGGCTACACCTTC
V: TRBV28; size: .; D: .; J: TRBJ2-7; CDR3: CASSPGLGVREQYF; DNA: TGTGCCAGCAGTCCGGGACTCGGGGTGCGCGAGCAGTACTTC
V: TRBV10-2; size: .; D: .; J: TRBJ2-4; CDR3: CASSDFFGGRDIQCF; DNA: TGCGCCAGCAGTGATTTTTTCGGGGGCCGAGACATTCAGTGCTTC
V: TRBV5-1; size: .; D: .; J: TRBJ2-2; CDR3: CASSGDATNTGELFF; DNA: TGCGCCAGCAGCGGGGACGCCACGAACACCGGGGAGCTGTTTTTT
V: TRBV18; size: .; D: .; J: TRBJ1-4; CDR3: CASSPPRSPATNEKLFF; DNA: TGTGCCAGCTCACCACCGAGAAGCCCTGCAACTAATGAAAAACTGTTTTTT
V: TRBV10-1; size: .; D: .; J: TRBJ2-1; CDR3: CASSAGRDDEQFF; DNA: TGCGCCAGCAGTGCAGGCCGCGATGATGAGCAGTTCTTC
V: TRBV5-1; size: .; D: .; J: TRBJ1-1; CDR3: CASSLDPLRAGFGTEAFF; DNA: TGCGCCAGCAGCTTGGACCCCCTCCGGGCGGGTTTCGGCACTGAAGCTTTCTTT